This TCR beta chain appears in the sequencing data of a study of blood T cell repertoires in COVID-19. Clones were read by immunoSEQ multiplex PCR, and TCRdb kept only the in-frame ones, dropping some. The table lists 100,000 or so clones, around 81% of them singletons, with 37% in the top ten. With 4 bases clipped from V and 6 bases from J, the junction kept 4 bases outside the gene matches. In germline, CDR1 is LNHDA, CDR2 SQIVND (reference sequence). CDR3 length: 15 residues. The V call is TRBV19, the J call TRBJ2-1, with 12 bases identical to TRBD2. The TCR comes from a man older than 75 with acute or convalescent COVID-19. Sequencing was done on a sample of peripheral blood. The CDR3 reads CASSTRTSGTNEQFF. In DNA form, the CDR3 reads TGTGCCAGTAGTACCAGGACTAGCGGGACCAATGAGCAGTTCTTC.